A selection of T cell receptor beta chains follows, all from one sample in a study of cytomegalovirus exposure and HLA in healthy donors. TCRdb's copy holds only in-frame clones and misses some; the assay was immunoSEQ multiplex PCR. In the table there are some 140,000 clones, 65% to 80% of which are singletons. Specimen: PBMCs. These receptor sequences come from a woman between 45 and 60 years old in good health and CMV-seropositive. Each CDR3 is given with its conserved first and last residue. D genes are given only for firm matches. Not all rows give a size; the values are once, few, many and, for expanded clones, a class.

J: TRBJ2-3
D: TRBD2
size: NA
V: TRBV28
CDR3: CASSRPIGGGADTQYF
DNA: TGTGCCAGCAGCAGACCCATCGGGGGGGGCGCAGATACGCAGTATTTT

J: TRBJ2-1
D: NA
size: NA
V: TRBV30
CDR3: CAWSPRLEQFF
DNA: TGTGCCTGGAGTCCCCGACTTGAGCAGTTCTTC

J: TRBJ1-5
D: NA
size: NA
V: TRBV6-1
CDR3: CASCAGNSNQPQHF
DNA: TGTGCCAGCTGCGCGGGTAACAGCAATCAGCCCCAGCATTTT

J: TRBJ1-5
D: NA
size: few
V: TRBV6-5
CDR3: CASRGGLGQPQHF
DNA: TGTGCCAGCAGGGGAGGGTTGGGGCAGCCCCAGCATTTT

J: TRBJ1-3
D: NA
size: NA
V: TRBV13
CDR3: CASSLGRGTGNTIYF
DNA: TGTGCCAGCAGCTTGGGAAGGGGAACTGGAAACACCATATATTTT

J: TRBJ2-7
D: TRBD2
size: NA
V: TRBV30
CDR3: CAVAGGPYEQYF
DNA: TGTGCCGTAGCGGGGGGTCCCTACGAGCAGTACTTC

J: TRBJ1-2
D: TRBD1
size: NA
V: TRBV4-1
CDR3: CASSQGYADSGGGYTF
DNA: TGCGCCAGCAGCCAAGGTTACGCAGATTCAGGGGGCGGCTACACCTTC

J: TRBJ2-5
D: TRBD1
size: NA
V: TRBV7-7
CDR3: CASSPDRGETQYF
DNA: TGTGCTAGCAGCCCGGACAGGGGTGAGACCCAGTACTTC

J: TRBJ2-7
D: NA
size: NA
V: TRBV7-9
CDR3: CASTSGGRGFDEQYF
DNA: TGTGCCAGCACCTCGGGGGGCAGGGGATTCGACGAGCAGTACTTC

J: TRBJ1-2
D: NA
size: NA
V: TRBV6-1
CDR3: CASSEGAYRSGRGGYTF
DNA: TGTGCCAGCAGTGAAGGGGCGTACAGGTCCGGCCGAGGTGGCTACACCTTC

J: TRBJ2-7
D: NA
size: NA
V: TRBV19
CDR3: CASKQDGRSSYEQYF
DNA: TGTGCCAGTAAACAGGACGGACGAAGCTCCTACGAGCAGTACTTC

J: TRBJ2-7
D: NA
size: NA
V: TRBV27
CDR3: CASSFGALWYEQYF
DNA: TGTGCCAGCAGTTTTGGGGCGCTATGGTACGAGCAGTACTTC

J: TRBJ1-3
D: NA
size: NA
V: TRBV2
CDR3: CASSGGLLSSGNTIYF
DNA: TGTGCCAGCAGTGGGGGCCTACTAAGCTCTGGAAACACCATATATTTT

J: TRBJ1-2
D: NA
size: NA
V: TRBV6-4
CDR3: CASRATGNYGYTF
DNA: TGTGCCAGCAGGGCGACAGGAAACTATGGCTACACCTTC

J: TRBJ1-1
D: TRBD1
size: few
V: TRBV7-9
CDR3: CASSFVSGTGTTEAFF
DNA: TGTGCCAGCAGCTTCGTCTCCGGGACAGGGACCACTGAAGCTTTCTTT

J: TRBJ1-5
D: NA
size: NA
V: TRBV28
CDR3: CASLTSNQPQHF
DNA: TGTGCCAGCCTTACAAGCAATCAGCCCCAGCATTTT

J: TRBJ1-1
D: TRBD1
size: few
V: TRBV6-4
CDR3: CASSDRGPNTEAFF
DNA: TGTGCCAGCAGTGACAGGGGGCCCAACACTGAAGCTTTCTTT

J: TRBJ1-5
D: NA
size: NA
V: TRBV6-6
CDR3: CASSPLLQGNQPQHF
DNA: TGTGCCAGCAGTCCTCTACTCCAGGGCAATCAGCCCCAGCATTTT

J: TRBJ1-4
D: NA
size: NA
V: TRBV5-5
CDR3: CASSPWGTATNEKLFF
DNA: TGTGCCAGCAGCCCCTGGGGCACAGCAACTAATGAAAAACTGTTTTTT

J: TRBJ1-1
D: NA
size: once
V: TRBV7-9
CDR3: CASSQKNTEAFF
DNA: TGTGCCAGCAGCCAGAAGAACACTGAAGCTTTCTTT

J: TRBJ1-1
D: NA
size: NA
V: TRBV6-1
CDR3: CASSESPGRAGNTEAFF
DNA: TGTGCCAGCAGTGAATCGCCAGGGAGGGCTGGGAACACTGAAGCTTTCTTT

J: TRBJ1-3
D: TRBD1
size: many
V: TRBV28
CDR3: CASSLADRTGNTIYF
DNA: TGTGCCAGCAGTTTAGCGGACAGGACCGGAAACACCATATATTTT